This paragraph covers one T cell receptor beta chain sequence. Its antigen is unidentified. Every contributor of samples was a Caucasian grown-up residing in Nashville, Tennessee. Splitting the CD4+ cells yielded a CD45RA+ naive subset and a CD45RA-negative memory subset. V was pared by 8 bases and J by 1 base, with 14 bases between. In germline, CDR1 is MNHEY, CDR2 SVGAGI. The CDR3 runs 15 residues. The sample is drawn from a study of shared clonotypes between healthy human individuals. General observations from the study: Larger richness was generally estimated for naive than memory subsets.

Method: immunoSEQ multiplex PCR; TCRdb's copy keeps in-frame clones and lacks some. The table records 2 million to 2.5 million clones, under 97% of them present only once. J is TRBJ2-2 and V is TRBV6-5, with TRBD2 as a possible D gene (5 bases). The sequence derives from a young man in good health. Sequences were obtained from naive CD4+ T cells sorted from blood. The subset: CD45RA+ positively selected. The CDR3 nucleotides read TGTGCCAGCGCATCAATGGCGGGGAACACCGGGGAGCTGTTTTTT. Amino acid sequence: CASASMAGNTGELFF.